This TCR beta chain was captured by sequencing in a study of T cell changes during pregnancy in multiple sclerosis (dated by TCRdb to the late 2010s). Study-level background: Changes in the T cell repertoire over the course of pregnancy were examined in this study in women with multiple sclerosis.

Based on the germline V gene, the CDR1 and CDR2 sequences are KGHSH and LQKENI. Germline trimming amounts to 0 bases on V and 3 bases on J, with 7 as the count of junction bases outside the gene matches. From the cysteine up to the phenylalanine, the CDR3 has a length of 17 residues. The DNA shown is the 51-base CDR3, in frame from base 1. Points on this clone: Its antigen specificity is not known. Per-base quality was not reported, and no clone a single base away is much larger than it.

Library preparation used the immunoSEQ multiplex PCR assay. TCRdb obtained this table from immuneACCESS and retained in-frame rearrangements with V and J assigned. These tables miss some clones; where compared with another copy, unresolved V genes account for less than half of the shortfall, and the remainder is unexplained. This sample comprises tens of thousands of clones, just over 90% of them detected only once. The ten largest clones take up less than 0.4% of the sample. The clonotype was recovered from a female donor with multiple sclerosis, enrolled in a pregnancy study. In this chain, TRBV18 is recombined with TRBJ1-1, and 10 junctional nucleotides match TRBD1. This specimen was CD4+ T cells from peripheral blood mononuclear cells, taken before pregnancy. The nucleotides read TGTGCCAGCTCACCACCCTGGGGACAGGGGTCGGACACTGAAGCTTTCTTT. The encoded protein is CASSPPWGQGSDTEAFF. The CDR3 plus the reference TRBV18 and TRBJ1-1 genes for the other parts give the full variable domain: NAGVMQNPRHLVRRRGQEARLRCSPMKGHSHVYWYRQLPEEGLKFMVYLQKENIIDESGMPKERFSAEFPKEGPSILRIQQVVRGDSAAYFCASSPPWGQGSDTEAFFGQGTRLTVV.